Described below is a single TCR beta chain sequence and its context. The germline V gene has CDR1 SQVTM and CDR2 ANQGSEA. The CDR3 covers 13 residues. Between the trimmed V and J ends, which lost 1 base and 3 bases, there was a span of 8 bases. The data stem from a study of cytotoxic CD8 clonotypes in ibrutinib-treated CLL. Deep sequencing aimed at 1 in 200,000 to 1 in 1 million T cells' resolution. Assay: immunoSEQ multiplex PCR; the TCRdb copy retains only in-frame clones and omits some. The profile shows about 120,000 clones, 58% of them singletons. The chain joins TRBV29-1 to TRBJ2-3; D unclear. This sequence originates from a human donor with chronic lymphocytic leukemia. The source material was PBMCs, sampled after 24 months of ibrutinib treatment. CDR3 bases: TGCAGCGTTGAAGGCCCGGGTACAGATACGCAGTATTTT. This gives the protein CSVEGPGTDTQYF.